The present TCR beta chain was sequenced within a study of cytomegalovirus exposure and HLA in healthy donors. The assay was immunoSEQ multiplex PCR, and TCRdb's table has in-frame clones only and misses some. The sample includes 90,000 to 150,000 clones, around 88% of them seen just once. CDR1 is MNHEY and CDR2 is SMNVEV in the germline V gene (reference sequence). The length of the CDR3 is 15 residues. V was trimmed by 6 bases and J by 1 base, leaving 13 bases between them. Notes on the study in general: Among TCR beta chains, those listed as cytomegalovirus-associated numbered around 160. High sensitivity and specificity were reportedly achieved when the classifier diagnosed cytomegalovirus status.

As regards this clone: Its antigen is still unknown.

The receptor comes from a man between 18 and 35 years old in good health and CMV-seronegative. The chain joins TRBV27 to TRBJ1-5, with D tentatively TRBD1 (6 bases). Material for sequencing was PBMCs. Here the CDR3 reads CASSKQGKSNQPQHF. In DNA, the CDR3 is TGTGCCAGCAGCAAACAGGGAAAAAGCAATCAGCCCCAGCATTTT.